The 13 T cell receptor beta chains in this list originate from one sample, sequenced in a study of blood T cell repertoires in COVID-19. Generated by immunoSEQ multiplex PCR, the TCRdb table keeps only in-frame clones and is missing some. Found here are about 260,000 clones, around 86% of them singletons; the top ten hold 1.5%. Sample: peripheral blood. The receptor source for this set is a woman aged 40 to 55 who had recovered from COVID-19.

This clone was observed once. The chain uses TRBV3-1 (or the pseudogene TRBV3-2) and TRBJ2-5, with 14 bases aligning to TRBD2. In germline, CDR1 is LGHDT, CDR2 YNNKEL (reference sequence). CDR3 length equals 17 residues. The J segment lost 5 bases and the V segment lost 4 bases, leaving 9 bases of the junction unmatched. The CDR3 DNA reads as TGTGCCAGCAGCCCTGGGACTAGCGGGGGCCCGGGGGAGACCCAGTACTTC. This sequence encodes CASSPGTSGGPGETQYF.

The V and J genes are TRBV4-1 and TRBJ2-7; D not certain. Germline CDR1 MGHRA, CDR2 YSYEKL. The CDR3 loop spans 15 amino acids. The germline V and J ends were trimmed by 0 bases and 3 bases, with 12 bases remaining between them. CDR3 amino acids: CASSQEGHLVYEQYF. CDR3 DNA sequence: TGCGCCAGCAGCCAAGAAGGTCACCTAGTCTACGAGCAGTACTTC.

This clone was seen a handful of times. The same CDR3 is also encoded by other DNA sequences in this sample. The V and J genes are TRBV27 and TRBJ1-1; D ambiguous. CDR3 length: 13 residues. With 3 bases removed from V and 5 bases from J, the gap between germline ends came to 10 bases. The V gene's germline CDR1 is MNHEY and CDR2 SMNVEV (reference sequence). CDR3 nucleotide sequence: TGTGCCAGCAGTTTTTGGCCTCAAACTGAAGCTTTCTTT. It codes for CASSFWPQTEAFF.

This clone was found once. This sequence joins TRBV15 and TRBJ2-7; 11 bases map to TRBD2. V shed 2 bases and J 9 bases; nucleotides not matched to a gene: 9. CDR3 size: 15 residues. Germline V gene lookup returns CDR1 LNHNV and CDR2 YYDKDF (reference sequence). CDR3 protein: CATSRKLAGAAGQYF. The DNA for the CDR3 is TGTGCCACCAGCAGAAAACTAGCGGGGGCCGCTGGGCAGTACTTC. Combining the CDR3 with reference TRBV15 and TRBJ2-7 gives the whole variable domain DAMVIQNPRYQVTQFGKPVTLSCSQTLNHNVMYWYQQKSSQAPKLLFHYYDKDFNNEADTPDNFQSRRPNTSFCFLDIRSPGLGDTAMYLCATSRKLAGAAGQYFGPGTRLTVT.

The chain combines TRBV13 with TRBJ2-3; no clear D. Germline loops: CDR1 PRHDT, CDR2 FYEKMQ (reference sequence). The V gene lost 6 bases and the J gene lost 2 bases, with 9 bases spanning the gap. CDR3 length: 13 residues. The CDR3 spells CASRASNTDTQYF. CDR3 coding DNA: TGTGCCAGCAGGGCATCGAACACAGATACGCAGTATTTT.

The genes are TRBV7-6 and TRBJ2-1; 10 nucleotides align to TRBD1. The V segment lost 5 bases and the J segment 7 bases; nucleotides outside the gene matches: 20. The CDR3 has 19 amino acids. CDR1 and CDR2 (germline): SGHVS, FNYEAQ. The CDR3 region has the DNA TGTGCCAGCAGCCGAAGAAGCGGGACAGGGGATAAATCGTGGAATGAGCAGTTCTTC. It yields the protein CASSRRSGTGDKSWNEQFF.

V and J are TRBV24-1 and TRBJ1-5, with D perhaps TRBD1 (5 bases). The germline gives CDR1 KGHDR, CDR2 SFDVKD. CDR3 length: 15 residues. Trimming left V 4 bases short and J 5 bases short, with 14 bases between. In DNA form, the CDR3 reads TGTGCCACCAGTGACGGGGGGGAAGGTGATCAGCCCCAGCATTTT. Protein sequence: CATSDGGEGDQPQHF.

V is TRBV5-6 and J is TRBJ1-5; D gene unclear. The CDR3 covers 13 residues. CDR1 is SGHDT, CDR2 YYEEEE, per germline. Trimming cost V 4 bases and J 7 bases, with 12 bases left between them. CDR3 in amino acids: CASSSASGQPQHF. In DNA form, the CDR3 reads TGTGCCAGCAGCAGCGCCAGTGGGCAGCCCCAGCATTTT.

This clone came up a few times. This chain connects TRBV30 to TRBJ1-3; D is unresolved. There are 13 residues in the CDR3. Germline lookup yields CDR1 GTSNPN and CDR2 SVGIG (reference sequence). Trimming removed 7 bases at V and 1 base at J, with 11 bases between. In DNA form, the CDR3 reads TGTGCCTCGGTATTCGGGTCTGGAAACACCATATATTTT. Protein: CASVFGSGNTIYF.

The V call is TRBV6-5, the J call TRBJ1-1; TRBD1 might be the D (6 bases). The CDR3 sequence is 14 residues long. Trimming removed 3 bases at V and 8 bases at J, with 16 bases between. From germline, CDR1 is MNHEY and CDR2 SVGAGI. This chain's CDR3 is CASSYLSTQGEAFF. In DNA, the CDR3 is TGTGCCAGCAGTTATCTGTCGACCCAGGGGGAAGCTTTCTTT.

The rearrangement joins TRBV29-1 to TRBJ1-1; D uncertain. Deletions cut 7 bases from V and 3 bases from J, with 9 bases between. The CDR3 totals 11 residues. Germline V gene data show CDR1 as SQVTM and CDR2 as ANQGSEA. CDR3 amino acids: CSASVDTEAFF. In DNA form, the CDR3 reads TGCAGCGCCTCGGTGGACACTGAAGCTTTCTTT.

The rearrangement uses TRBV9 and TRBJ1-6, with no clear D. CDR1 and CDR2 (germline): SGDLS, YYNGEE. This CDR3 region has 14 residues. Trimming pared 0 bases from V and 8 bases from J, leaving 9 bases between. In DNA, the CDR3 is TGTGCCAGCAGCGTAGGTCCTACCTATTCACCCCTCCACTTT. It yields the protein CASSVGPTYSPLHF.

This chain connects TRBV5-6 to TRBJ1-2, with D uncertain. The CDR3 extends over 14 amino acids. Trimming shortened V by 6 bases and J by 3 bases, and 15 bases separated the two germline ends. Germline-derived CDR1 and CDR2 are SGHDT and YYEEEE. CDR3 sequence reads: CASKSLGAYYGYTF. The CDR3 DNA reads TGTGCCAGCAAGTCCCTAGGAGCTTACTATGGCTACACCTTC.